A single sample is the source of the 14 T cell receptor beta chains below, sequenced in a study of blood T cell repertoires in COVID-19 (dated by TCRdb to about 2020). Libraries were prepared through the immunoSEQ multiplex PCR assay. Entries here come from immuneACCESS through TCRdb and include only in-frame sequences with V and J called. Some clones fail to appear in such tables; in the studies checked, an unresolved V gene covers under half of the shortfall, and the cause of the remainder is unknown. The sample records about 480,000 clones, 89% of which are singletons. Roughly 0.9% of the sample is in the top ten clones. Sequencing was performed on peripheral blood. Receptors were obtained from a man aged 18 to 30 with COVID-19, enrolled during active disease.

The CDR3 nucleotides are TGTGCCAGCAGGTTCCGGGACAGTTACGAGCAGTACTTC. Its protein product is CASRFRDSYEQYF. This chain joins TRBV12-3 or TRBV12-4 and TRBJ2-7; 7 bases align to TRBD1. The J segment lost 4 bases and the V segment lost 6 bases, leaving 6 bases of the junction unmatched. This CDR3 has 13 amino acids.

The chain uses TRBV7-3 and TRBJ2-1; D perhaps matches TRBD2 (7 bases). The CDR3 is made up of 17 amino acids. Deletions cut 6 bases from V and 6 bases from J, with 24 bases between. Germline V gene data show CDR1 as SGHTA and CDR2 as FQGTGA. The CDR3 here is CASSFIPGEGLLNEQFF. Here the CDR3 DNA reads TGTGCCAGCAGTTTCATTCCAGGGGAGGGGCTTCTCAATGAGCAGTTCTTC.

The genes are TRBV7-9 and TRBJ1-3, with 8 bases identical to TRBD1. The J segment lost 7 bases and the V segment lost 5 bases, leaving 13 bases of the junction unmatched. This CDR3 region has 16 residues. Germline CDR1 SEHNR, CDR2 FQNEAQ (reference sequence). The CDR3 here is CASSTRWTGSRNTIYF. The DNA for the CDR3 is TGTGCCAGCAGCACCAGATGGACAGGGAGTCGGAACACCATATATTTT.

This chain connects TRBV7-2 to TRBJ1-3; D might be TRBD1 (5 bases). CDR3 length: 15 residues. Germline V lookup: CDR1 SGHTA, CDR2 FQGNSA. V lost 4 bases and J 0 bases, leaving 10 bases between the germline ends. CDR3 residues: CASSSQGTSGNTIYF. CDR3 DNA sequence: TGTGCCAGCAGCTCCCAGGGCACCTCTGGAAACACCATATATTTT.

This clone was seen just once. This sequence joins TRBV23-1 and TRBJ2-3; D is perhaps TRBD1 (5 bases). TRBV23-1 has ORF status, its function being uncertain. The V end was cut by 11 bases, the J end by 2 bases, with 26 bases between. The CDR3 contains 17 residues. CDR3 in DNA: TGCGCCCGAATCACTGCCAAGGACACCGGACCCACAGATACGCAGTATTTT. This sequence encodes CARITAKDTGPTDTQYF.

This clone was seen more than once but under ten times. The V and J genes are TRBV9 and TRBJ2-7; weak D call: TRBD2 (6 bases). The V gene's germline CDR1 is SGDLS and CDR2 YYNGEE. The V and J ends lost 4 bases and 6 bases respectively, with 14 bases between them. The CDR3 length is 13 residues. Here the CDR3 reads CASSPTRPSEQYF. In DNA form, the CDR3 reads TGTGCCAGCAGCCCGACTAGGCCATCCGAGCAGTACTTC.

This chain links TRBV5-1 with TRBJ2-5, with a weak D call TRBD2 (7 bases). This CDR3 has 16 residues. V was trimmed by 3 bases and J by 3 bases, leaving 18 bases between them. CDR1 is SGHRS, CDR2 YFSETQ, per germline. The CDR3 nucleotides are TGCGCCAGCAGCTCCGGTGGGGCGGGGGCGAAAGAGACCCAGTACTTC. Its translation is CASSSGGAGAKETQYF.

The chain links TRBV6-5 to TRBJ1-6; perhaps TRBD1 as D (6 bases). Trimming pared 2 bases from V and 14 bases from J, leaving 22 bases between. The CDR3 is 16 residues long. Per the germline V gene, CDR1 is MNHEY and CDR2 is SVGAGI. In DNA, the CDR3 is TGTGCCAGCAGTTACCTCTCACAGGGACGTCCCTCAGCCCTCCACTTT. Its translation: CASSYLSQGRPSALHF.

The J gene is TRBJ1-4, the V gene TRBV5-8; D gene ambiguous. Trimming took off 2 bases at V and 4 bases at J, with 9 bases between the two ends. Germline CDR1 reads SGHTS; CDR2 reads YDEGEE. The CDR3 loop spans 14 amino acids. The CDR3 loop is CASSLVTVNEKLFF. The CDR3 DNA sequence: TGTGCCAGCAGCTTAGTTACAGTTAATGAAAAACTGTTTTTT.

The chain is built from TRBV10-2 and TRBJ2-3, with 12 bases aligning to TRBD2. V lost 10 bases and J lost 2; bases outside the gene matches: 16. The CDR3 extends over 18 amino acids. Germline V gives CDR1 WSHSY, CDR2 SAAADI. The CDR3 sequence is CATLSVSGLAGLTDTQYF. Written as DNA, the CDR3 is TGCGCCACCCTCTCCGTTAGCGGACTAGCGGGACTCACAGATACGCAGTATTTT.

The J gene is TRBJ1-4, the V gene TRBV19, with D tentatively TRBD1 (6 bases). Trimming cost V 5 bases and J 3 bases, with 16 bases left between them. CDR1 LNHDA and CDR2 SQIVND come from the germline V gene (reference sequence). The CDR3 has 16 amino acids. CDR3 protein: CASSVQGVGANEKLFF. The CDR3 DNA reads TGTGCCAGTAGTGTACAGGGCGTTGGGGCTAATGAAAAACTGTTTTTT.

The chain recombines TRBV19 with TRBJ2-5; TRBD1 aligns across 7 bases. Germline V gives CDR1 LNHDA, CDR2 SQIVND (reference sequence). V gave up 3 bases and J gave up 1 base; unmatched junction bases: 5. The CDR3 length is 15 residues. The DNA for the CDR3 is TGTGCCAGTAGTATCGGGACAGAAAGCCAAGAGACCCAGTACTTC. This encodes CASSIGTESQETQYF.

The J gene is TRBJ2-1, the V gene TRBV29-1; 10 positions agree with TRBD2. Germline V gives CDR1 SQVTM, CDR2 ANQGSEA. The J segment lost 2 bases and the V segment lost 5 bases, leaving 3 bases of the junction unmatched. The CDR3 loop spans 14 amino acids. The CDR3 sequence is CSVLLAGPYNEQFF. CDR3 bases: TGCAGCGTTCTACTAGCGGGACCCTACAATGAGCAGTTCTTC.

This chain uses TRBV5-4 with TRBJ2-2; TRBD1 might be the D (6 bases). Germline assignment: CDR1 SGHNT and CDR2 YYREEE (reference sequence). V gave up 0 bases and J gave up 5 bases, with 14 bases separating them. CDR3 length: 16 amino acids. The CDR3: CASSLGGQAVTGELFF. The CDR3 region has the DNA TGTGCCAGCAGCTTGGGGGGGCAGGCTGTTACCGGGGAGCTGTTTTTT.